This T cell receptor beta chain came from a study of graft-versus-host responses after intestinal transplantation. Processed graft tissue released its intraepithelial and lamina propria lymphocytes. The protocol was immunoSEQ multiplex PCR, while the TCRdb copy is restricted to in-frame clones and leaves out a portion. Found here are tens of thousands of clones, roughly 87% of them singletons; the top ten hold roughly 18%. This CDR3 is built from 15 residues. The V gene lost 3 bases and the J gene lost 6 bases, with 15 bases spanning the gap. Looked up from germline, CDR1 is LGHNA and CDR2 is YNFKEQ.

The sequence derives from a human patient who received an intestinal transplant, so some T cells may come from the graft donor. The chain employs TRBV4-2 and TRBJ2-1; TRBD1 is a possible D gene (6 bases). The specimen comprised ileum tissue, sampled less than 210 days after intestinal transplant. Written as DNA, the CDR3 is TGTGCCAGCAGCCAGGAGTACCTCAGGGGCAATGAGCAGTTCTTC. It codes for CASSQEYLRGNEQFF.